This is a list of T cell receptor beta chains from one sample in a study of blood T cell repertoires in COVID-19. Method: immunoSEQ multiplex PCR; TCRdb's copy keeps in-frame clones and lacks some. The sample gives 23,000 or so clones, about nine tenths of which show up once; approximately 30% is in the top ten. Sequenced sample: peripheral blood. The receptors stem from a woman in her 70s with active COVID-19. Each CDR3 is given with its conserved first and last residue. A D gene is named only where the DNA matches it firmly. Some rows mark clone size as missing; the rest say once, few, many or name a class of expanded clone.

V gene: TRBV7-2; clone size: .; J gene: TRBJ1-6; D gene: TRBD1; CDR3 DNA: TGTGCCAGCAGCTTAGCCGGACAGGGGAATTCACCCCTCCACTTT; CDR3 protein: CASSLAGQGNSPLHF
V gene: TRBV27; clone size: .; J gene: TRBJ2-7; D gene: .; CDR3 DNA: TGTGCCAGCAGTTCCCAGACAGGATCCTCCTACGAGCAGTACTTC; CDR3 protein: CASSSQTGSSYEQYF
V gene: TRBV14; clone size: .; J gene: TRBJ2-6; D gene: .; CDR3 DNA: TGTGCCAGCAGCCAAGGACCAGCGGTAGCTTTCTCTGGGGCCAACGTCCTGACTTTC; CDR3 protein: CASSQGPAVAFSGANVLTF
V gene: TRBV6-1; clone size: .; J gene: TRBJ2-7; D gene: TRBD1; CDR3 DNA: TGTGCCAGCAGTGAATATCGGACAGGGGGCAACGAGCAGTACTTC; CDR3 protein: CASSEYRTGGNEQYF
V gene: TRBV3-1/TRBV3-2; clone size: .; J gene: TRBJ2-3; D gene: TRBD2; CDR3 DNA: TGTGCCAGCAGCCAAGGGTGGGACTATTCAGCCGATACGCAGTATTTT; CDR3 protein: CASSQGWDYSADTQYF
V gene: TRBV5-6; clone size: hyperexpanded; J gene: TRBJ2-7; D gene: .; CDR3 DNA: TGTGCCAGCAGCTTGGCCCCGGACAAATACGAGCAGTACTTC; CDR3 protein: CASSLAPDKYEQYF
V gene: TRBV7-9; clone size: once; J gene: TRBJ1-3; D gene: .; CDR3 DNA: TGTGCCAGCAGCTTAGCGCGGGCGGAGAAGTTCTCTGGAAACACCATATATTTT; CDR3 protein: CASSLARAEKFSGNTIYF
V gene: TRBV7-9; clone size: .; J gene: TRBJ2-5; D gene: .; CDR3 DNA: TGTGCCAGCAGCGGCAACAGCCCCCGGGAGACCCAGTACTTC; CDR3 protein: CASSGNSPRETQYF
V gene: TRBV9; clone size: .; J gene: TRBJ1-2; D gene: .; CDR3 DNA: TGTGCCAGCAGCGTAGAACCCCCAGCTAACTATGGCTACACCTTC; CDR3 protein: CASSVEPPANYGYTF
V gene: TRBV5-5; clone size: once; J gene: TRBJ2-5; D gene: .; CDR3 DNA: TGTGCCAGCAGCTTGCCACAGGGTGGGGAGACCCAGTACTTC; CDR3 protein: CASSLPQGGETQYF
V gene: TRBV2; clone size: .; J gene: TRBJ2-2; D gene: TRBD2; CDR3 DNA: TGTGCCAGCAGAGGACTAGCGGGGGAATTCGGGGAGCTGTTTTTT; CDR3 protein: CASRGLAGEFGELFF
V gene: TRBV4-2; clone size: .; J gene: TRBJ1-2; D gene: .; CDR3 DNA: TGTGCCAGCAGCCTCCGTATTCAGGGGCGCGGTAGTGGCTACACCTTC; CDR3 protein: CASSLRIQGRGSGYTF
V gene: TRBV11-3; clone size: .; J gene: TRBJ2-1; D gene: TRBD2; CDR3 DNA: TGTGCCAGCAGTTTGTCGATAGCGGGGGTGAACAATGAGCAGTTCTTC; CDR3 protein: CASSLSIAGVNNEQFF
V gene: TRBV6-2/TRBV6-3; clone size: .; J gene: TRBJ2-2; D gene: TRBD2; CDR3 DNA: TGTGCCAGCAGTGCTAGCGGGGGATACACCGGGGAGCTGTTTTTT; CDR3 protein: CASSASGGYTGELFF
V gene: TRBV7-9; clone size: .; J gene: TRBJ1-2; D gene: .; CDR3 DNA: TGTGCCAGCAGCTTAGCGAGGATGGCCGCGGGCCCTTTGGGGGGCTACACCTTC; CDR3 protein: CASSLARMAAGPLGGYTF
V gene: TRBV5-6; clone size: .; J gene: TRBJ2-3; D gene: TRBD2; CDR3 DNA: TGTGCCAGCAGCTTGCGGACTAGCGGACTCACAGATACGCAGTATTTT; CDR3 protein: CASSLRTSGLTDTQYF
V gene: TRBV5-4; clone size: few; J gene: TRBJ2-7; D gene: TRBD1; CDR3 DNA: TGTGCCAGCAGCTACTTATACAGGGGCTCCGAGCAGTACTTC; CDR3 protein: CASSYLYRGSEQYF
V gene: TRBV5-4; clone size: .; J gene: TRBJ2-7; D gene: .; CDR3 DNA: TGTGCCAGCAGCCCCGACACCGTCGGGGGCGAGCAGTACTTC; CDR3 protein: CASSPDTVGGEQYF
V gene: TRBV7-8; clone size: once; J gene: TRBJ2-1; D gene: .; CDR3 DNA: TGTGCCAGCAGCCAAGGGGGGGCTGGCTACAATGAGCAGTTCTTC; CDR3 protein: CASSQGGAGYNEQFF
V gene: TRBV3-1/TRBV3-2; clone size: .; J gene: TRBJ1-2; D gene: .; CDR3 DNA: TGTGCCAGCAGCCACCGGACAGATAACTATGGCTACACCTTC; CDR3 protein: CASSHRTDNYGYTF
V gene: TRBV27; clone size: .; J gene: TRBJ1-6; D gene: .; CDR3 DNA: TGTGCCAGCAGTTCGGGACTATATAATTCACCCCTCCACTTT; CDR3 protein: CASSSGLYNSPLHF
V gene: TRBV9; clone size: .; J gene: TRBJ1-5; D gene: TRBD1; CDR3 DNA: TGTGCCAGCAGCGCGACAGGGCTCAATCAGCCCCAGCATTTT; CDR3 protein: CASSATGLNQPQHF
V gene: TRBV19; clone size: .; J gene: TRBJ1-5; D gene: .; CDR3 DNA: TGTGCCAGTAGTGCATCGGACCAGGGGAATCAGCCCCAGCATTTT; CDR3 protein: CASSASDQGNQPQHF
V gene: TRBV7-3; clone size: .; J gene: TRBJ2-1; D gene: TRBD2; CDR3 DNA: TGTGCCAGCTCTAAGCGGGGGGAGTCCTACAATGAGCAGTTCTTC; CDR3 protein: CASSKRGESYNEQFF
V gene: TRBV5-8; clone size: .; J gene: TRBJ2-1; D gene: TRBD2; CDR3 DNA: TGTGCCAGCAGCTTGGGCGGGGGTGGTTACAATGAGCAGTTCTTC; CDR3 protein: CASSLGGGGYNEQFF
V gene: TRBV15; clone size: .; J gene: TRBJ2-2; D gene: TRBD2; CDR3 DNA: TGTGCCACCAGCCGTTTTAGCGGGGGGGCCGGGAACACCGGGGAGCTGTTTTTT; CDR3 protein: CATSRFSGGAGNTGELFF
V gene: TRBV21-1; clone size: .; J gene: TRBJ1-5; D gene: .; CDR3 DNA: TGTGCCAGCAGCAAAGGGGGTAGTGGGGGCGAAGGCAATCAGCCCCAGCATTTT; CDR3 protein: CASSKGGSGGEGNQPQHF
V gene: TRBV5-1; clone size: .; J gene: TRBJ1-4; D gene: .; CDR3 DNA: TGCGCCAGCAAAGAGGTGTCCGGTGAAAAACTGTTTTTT; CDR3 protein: CASKEVSGEKLFF
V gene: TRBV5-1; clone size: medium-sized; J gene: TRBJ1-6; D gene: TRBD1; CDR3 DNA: TGCGCCAGCAGCTTGGAGGGGGCGGTTGGCTCACCCCTCCACTTT; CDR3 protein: CASSLEGAVGSPLHF
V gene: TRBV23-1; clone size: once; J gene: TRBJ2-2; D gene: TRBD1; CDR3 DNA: TGCGCCAGCAGTCGACCCGGACAGGGCCCAGAGAAGCTGTTTTTT; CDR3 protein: CASSRPGQGPEKLFF
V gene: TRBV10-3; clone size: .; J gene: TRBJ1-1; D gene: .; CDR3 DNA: TGTGCCATCAGTGAGTCTAGTGGAGACTTGAACACTGAAGCTTTCTTT; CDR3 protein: CAISESSGDLNTEAFF
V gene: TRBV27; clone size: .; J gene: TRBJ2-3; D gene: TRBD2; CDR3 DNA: TGTGCCAGCAGTTTCGGACTAGCGGGGGTCGCTAGCACAGATACGCAGTATTTT; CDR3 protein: CASSFGLAGVASTDTQYF
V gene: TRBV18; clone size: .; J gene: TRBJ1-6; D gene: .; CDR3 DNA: TGTGCCAGCTCGGCGGGACCAACCCCACCCCTCCACTTT; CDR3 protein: CASSAGPTPPLHF
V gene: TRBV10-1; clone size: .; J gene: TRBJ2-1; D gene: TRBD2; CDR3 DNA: TGCGCCTCCCAAGGGTGGACTAGCGGGGGGGCCGCCTACAATGAGCAGTTCTTC; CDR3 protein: CASQGWTSGGAAYNEQFF
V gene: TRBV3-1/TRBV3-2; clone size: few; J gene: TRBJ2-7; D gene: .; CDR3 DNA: TGTGCCAGCAGTCAGACAGTTACCGCCTACGAGCAGTACTTC; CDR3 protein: CASSQTVTAYEQYF
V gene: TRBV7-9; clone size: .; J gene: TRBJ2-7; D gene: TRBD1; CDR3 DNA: TGTGCCAGCAGCCCGGACAGGGCGGTTTATTACGAGCAGTACTTC; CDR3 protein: CASSPDRAVYYEQYF
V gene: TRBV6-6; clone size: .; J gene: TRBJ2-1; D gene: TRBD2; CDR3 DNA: TGTGCCAGCAGTGGTAATAGCGGGGGCGAGCAGTTCTTC; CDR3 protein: CASSGNSGGEQFF
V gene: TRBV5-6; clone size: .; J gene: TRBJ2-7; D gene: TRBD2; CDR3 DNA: TGTGCCAGCAGCGCCGGACTAGGCTACGAGCAGTACTTC; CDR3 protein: CASSAGLGYEQYF
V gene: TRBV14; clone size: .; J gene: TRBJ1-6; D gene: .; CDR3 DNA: TGTGCCAGCAGAACTGAGTATAATTCACCCCTCCACTTT; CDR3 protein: CASRTEYNSPLHF
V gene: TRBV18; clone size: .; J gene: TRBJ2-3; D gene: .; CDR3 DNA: TGTGCCAGCTCACCACAGAGCGGTAACACAGATACGCAGTATTTT; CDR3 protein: CASSPQSGNTDTQYF
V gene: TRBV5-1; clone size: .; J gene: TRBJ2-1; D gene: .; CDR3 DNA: TGCGCCAGCAGCTCCCACCCGCGGAGCAATGAGCAGTTCTTC; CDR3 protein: CASSSHPRSNEQFF
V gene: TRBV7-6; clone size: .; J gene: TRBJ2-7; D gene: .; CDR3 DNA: TGTGCCAGCAGCTTAGCGGGGGGGCTAGCCTACGAGCAGTACTTC; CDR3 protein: CASSLAGGLAYEQYF
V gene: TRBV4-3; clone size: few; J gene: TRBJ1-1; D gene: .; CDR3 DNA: TGCGCCAGCAGCCAAGATGTGGGGCGGACTGAAGCTTTCTTT; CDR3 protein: CASSQDVGRTEAFF
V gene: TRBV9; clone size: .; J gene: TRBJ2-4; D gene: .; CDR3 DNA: TGTGCCAGCAGCTACGGACAGACCAAAAACATTCAGTACTTC; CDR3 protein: CASSYGQTKNIQYF
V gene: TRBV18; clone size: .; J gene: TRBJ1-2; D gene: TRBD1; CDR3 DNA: TGTGCCAGCTCACAAGGGACAGGCCCTAACTATGGCTACACCTTC; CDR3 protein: CASSQGTGPNYGYTF
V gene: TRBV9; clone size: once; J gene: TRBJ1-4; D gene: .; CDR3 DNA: TGTGCCAGCAGCGAGGGGGGGCGTAGGAATGAAAAACTGTTTTTT; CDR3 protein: CASSEGGRRNEKLFF
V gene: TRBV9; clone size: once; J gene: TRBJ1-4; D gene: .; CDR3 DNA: TGTGCCAGCAGCGTAGTAGCGGATGAAAAACTGTTTTTT; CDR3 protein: CASSVVADEKLFF
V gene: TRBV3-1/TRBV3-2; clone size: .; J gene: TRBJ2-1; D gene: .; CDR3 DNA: TGTGCCAGCAGGGGGGCCTTTGAGCAGTTCTTC; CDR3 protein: CASRGAFEQFF